This TCR beta chain was sequenced during a study of Ad26.COV2.S vaccination and SARS-CoV-2 variants. Study-level information: Ad26.COV2.S, an intramuscular injection, was given once or twice 56 days apart. Overall study findings and caveats: Post-vaccination breadth of spike-specific CD8+ and CD4+ T cell responses was reportedly substantial.

The treatment: around 19 received Ad26.COV2.S at low or high dose, single or two shots; several received placebo; per-sample allocation not given. Material that was analyzed had been drawn on day 63 after the first vaccine or placebo injection. Boston provided a donor who was an adult aged 18-55 years. Sequenced by immunoSEQ multiplex PCR; TCRdb stores in-frame clones only, minus some. Among nearly 400,000 clones listed, about nine tenths were seen once. Turning to this clone: The antigen is undetermined.

With 3 bases removed from V and 3 bases from J, the gap between germline ends came to 15 bases. CDR3 length: 15 residues. Germline loops: CDR1 MNHEY, CDR2 SVGEGT. The TCR originated in a person between 18 and 65 years old who received the Ad26.COV2.S COVID-19 vaccine or a placebo. Sequenced here: peripheral blood, sampled in a trial of Ad26.COV2.S vaccine versus placebo. The genes are TRBV6-2 or TRBV6-3 and TRBJ2-7; D might be TRBD1 or TRBD2, each matching 5 bases. This CDR3 reads CASSYFRDGVYEQYF. The DNA for the CDR3 is TGTGCCAGCAGTTATTTCCGGGACGGAGTCTACGAGCAGTACTTC.